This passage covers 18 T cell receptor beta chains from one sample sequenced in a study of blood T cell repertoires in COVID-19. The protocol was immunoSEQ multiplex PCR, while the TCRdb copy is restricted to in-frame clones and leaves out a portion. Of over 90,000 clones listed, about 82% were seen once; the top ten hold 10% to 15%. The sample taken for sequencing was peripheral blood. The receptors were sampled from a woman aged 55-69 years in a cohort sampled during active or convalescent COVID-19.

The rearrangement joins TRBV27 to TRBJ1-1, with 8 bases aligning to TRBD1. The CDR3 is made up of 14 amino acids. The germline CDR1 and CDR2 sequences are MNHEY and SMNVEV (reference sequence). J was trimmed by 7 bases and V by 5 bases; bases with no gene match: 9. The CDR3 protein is CASSKTGVFNEAFF. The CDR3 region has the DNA TGTGCCAGCAGTAAGACAGGGGTTTTTAATGAAGCTTTCTTT.

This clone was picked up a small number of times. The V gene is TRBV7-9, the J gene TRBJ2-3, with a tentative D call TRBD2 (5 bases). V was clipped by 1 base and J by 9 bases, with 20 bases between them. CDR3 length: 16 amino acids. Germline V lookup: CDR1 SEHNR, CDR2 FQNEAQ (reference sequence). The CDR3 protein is CASSLDRLAPLATQYF. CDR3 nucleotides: TGTGCCAGCAGCTTAGACCGTCTAGCTCCCCTGGCCACGCAGTATTTT.

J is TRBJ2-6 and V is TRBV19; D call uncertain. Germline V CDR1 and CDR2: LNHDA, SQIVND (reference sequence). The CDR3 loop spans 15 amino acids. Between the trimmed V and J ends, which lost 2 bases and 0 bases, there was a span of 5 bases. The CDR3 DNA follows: TGTGCCAGTAGTATAAGCACCTCTGGGGCCAACGTCCTGACTTTC. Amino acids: CASSISTSGANVLTF.

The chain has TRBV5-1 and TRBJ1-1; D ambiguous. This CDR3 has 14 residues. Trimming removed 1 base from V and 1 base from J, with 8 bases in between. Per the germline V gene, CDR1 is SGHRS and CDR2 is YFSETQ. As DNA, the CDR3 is TGCGCCAGCAGCTTGAACAGTGCGAACACTGAAGCTTTCTTT. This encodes CASSLNSANTEAFF.

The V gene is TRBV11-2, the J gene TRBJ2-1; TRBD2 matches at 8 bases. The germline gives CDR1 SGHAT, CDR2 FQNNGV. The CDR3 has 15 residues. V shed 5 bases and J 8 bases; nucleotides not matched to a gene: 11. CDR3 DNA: TGTGCCAGCAGCCCCTTTCGGGGGGGTAAGGATGAGCAGTTCTTC. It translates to CASSPFRGGKDEQFF.

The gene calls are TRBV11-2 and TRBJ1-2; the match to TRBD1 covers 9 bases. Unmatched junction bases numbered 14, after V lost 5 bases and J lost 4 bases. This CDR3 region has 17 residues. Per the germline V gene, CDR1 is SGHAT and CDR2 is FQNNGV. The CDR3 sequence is CASSPGTGPSVVYGYTF. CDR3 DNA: TGTGCCAGCAGCCCCGGGACAGGGCCGTCTGTGGTCTATGGCTACACCTTC.

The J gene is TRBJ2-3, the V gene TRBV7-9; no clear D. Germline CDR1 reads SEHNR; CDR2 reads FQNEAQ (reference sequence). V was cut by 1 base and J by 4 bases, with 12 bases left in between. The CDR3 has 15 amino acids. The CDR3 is CASSLGHSISDTQYF. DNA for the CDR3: TGTGCCAGCAGCTTAGGCCACAGCATCTCAGATACGCAGTATTTT.

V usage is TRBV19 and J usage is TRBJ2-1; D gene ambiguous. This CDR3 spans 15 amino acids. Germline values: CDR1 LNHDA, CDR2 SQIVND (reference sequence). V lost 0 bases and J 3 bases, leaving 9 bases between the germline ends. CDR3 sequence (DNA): TGTGCCAGTAGTATAGATATGCCGGGCTACAATGAGCAGTTCTTC. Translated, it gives CASSIDMPGYNEQFF.

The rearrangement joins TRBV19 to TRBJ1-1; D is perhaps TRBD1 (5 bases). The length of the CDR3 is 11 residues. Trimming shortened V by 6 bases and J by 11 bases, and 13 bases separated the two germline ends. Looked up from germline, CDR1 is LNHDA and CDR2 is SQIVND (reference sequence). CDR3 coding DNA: TGTGCCAGTAGACTTACAGGTGCTGCTTTCTTT. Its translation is CASRLTGAAFF.

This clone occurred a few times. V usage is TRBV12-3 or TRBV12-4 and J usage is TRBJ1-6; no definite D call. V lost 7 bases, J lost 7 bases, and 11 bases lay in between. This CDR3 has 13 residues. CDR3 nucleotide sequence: TGTGCCAGCACGGGTACGCGGAATTCACCCCTCCACTTT. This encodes CASTGTRNSPLHF.

The CDR3 reads CASSRGQGSEKLFF. The CDR3 DNA reads TGTGCCAGCAGCCGGGGACAGGGTAGTGAAAAACTGTTTTTT. The rearrangement uses TRBV5-8 and TRBJ1-4; TRBD1 aligns across 9 bases. The CDR3 length is 14 residues. With 4 bases clipped from V and 7 bases from J, the junction kept 5 bases outside the gene matches. CDR1 SGHTS and CDR2 YDEGEE come from the germline V gene.

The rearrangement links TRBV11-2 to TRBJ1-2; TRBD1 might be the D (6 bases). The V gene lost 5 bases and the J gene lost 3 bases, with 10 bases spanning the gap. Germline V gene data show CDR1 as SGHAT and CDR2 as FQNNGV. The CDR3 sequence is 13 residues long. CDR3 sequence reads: CASSPTGYYGYTF. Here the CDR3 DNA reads TGTGCCAGCAGCCCTACAGGGTACTATGGCTACACCTTC. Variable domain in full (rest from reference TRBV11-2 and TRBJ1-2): EAGVAQSPRYKIIEKRQSVAFWCNPISGHATLYWYQQILGQGPKLLIQFQNNGVVDDSQLPKDRFSAERLKGVDSTLKIQPAKLEDSAVYLCASSPTGYYGYTFGSGTRLTVV.

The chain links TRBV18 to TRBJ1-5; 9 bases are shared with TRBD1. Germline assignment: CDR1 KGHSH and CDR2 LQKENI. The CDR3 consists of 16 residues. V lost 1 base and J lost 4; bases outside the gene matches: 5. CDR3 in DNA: TGTGCCAGCTCACCACTGGGCGGGACAGGGAATCAGCCCCAGCATTTT. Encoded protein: CASSPLGGTGNQPQHF.

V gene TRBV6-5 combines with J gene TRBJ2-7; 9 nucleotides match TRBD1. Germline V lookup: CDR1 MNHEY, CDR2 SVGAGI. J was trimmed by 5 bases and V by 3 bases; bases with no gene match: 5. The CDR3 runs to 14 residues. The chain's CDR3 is CASSYGTGLDEQYF. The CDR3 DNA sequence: TGTGCCAGCAGTTATGGGACAGGGTTGGACGAGCAGTACTTC.

The CDR3 DNA reads as TGTGCCAGCAGACGTTCAGGGCAAGGTGAAAAACTGTTTTTT. It codes for CASRRSGQGEKLFF. This chain links TRBV7-8 with TRBJ1-4; D perhaps matches TRBD1 (5 bases). The germline V gene has CDR1 SGHVS and CDR2 FQNEAQ. Trimming took 6 bases from V and 7 from J, leaving 15 bases between them. The CDR3 extends over 14 amino acids. The variable domain in full, completed from reference TRBV7-8 and TRBJ1-4, reads GAGVSQSPRYKVAKRGQDVALRCDPISGHVSLFWYQQALGQGPEFLTYFQNEAQLDKSGLPSDRFFAERPEGSVSTLKIQRTQQEDSAVYLCASRRSGQGEKLFFGSGTQLSVL.

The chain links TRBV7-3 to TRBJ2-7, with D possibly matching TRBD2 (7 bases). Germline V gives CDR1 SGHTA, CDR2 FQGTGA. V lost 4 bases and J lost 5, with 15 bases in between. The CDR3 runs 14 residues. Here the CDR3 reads CASSSGGRRHEQYF. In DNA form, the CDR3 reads TGTGCCAGCAGCTCCGGGGGGCGTCGGCACGAGCAGTACTTC.

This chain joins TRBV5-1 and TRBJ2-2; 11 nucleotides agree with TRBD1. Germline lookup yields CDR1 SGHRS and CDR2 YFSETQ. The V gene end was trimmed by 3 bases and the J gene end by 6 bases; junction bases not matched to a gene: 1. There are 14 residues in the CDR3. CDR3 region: CASSSGQGAGELFF. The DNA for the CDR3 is TGCGCCAGCAGCTCGGGACAGGGGGCCGGGGAGCTGTTTTTT.

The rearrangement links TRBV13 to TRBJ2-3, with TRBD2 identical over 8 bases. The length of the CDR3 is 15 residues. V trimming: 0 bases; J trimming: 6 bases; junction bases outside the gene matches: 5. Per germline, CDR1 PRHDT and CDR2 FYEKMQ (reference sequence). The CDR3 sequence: CASSLGGGAGDTQYF. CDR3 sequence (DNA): TGTGCCAGCAGCTTAGGCGGGGGGGCAGGCGATACGCAGTATTTT.